Following are 11 T cell receptor beta chains from one sample sequenced in a study of CD8 T cells in ankylosing spondylitis. These receptors have no identified antigens. TCRdb reprocessed the 5' RACE reads via MiXCR and lists one record per CDR3 protein. The sample lists around 490,000 distinct CDR3 sequences, about 5% occurring once. Regarding the study as a whole: What appeared characteristic of ankylosing spondylitis blood was a TCR beta motif of under 10 highly homologous variants.

What was sequenced was blood, either unsorted or a sorted T cell fraction (not recorded which). Receptors were obtained from a male donor with ankylosing spondylitis.

This clonotype has ten or more counts. The chain employs TRBV5-1 and TRBJ1-6; TRBD1 might be the D (5 bases). Germline V gene lookup returns CDR1 SGHRS and CDR2 YFSETQ. CDR3 length: 15 residues. Trimming shortened V by 0 bases and J by 8 bases, and 12 bases separated the two germline ends. CDR3 in DNA: TGCGCCAGCAGCTTGGCGGGGGTAGGTGATTCACCCCTCCACTTT. It is translated as CASSLAGVGDSPLHF.

This clonotype was seen repeatedly, ten times or more. The genes are TRBV20-1 and TRBJ1-1; D unresolved. V lost 1 base, J lost 3 bases, and 9 bases lay in between. The length of the CDR3 is 13 residues. The germline V gene encodes CDR1 DFQATT and CDR2 SNEGSKA (reference sequence). DNA of the CDR3: TGCAGTGCTAGAGTCTCATTGGACACTGAAGCTTTCTTT. It is translated as CSARVSLDTEAFF.

This clonotype has at least ten counts. This CDR3 is CASSYRDNPYEQYF. DNA of the CDR3: TGTGCCAGCAGTTACCGGGACAATCCCTACGAGCAGTACTTC. The genes are TRBV27 and TRBJ2-7; tentative D call: TRBD1 (6 bases). The CDR3 extends over 14 amino acids. Between the trimmed V and J ends, which lost 4 bases and 2 bases, there was a span of 12 bases. The germline gives CDR1 MNHEY, CDR2 SMNVEV (reference sequence).

As concerns this clonotype: A much larger clone lies a single base off, so this may be a read error. The chain couples TRBV6-2 or TRBV6-3 to TRBJ2-7; D may be TRBD1 or TRBD2 (5 bases each). Germline values: CDR1 MNHEY, CDR2 SVGEGT. Trimming pared 6 bases from V and 1 base from J, leaving 13 bases between. This CDR3 region has 14 residues. The CDR3 DNA is TGTGCCAGCAGACACCGGGACGGGTCCTACGAGCAGTACTTC. This codes for CASRHRDGSYEQYF.

This clonotype was seen at least ten times. V usage is TRBV29-1 and J usage is TRBJ2-4; D may be TRBD2 (5 bases). This CDR3 is 14 amino acids long. V lost 6 bases to trimming and J lost 8 bases, with 20 bases between them. CDR1 is SQVTM, CDR2 ANQGSEA, per germline. The CDR3 loop is CSVLEGDSGDIQYF. CDR3 nucleotides: TGCAGCGTACTAGAAGGAGATAGTGGGGACATTCAGTACTTC.

The chain is built from TRBV10-3 and TRBJ2-3, with D uncertain. Germline CDR1 and CDR2: ENHRY and SYGVKD. The CDR3 contains 12 residues. Trimming stripped 6 bases from V and 1 base from J, with 5 bases between. CDR3 DNA: TGTGCCATCAGCCAAGGCACAGATACGCAGTATTTT. Its protein is CAISQGTDTQYF.

This clonotype has just a few counts. This chain uses TRBV6-2 or TRBV6-3 with TRBJ1-1; D call uncertain. The V end was cut by 4 bases, the J end by 0 bases, with 12 bases between. The CDR3 is 15 amino acids. Germline V gives CDR1 MNHEY, CDR2 SVGEGT. The CDR3 DNA follows: TGTGCCAGCAGTTCGCTAGGCTCCCTGAACACTGAAGCTTTCTTT. This gives the protein CASSSLGSLNTEAFF.

This clonotype was seen a handful of times. V and J are TRBV4-2 and TRBJ2-5; D might be TRBD2 (7 bases). V shed 4 bases and J shed 5 bases, with 17 bases lying between them. The CDR3 length is 15 residues. Germline values: CDR1 LGHNA, CDR2 YNFKEQ. This CDR3 is CASSRGAGAGETQYF. The CDR3 region has the DNA TGTGCCAGCAGCCGAGGCGCGGGGGCGGGGGAGACCCAGTACTTC.

Ten or more counts support this clonotype. The rearrangement links TRBV7-8 to TRBJ1-1; 8 bases fit TRBD1. This CDR3 region has 15 residues. The V segment lost 1 base and the J segment 5 bases; nucleotides outside the gene matches: 6. The germline CDR1 and CDR2 sequences are SGHVS and FQNEAQ. The DNA of the CDR3 is TGTGCCAGCAGCTTAGTTCAGGGGGCTCGGACTGAAGCTTTCTTT. This translates into CASSLVQGARTEAFF.

This clonotype was observed many times. The chain employs TRBV11-2 and TRBJ2-3; D is perhaps TRBD2 (6 bases). Germline CDR1 SGHAT, CDR2 FQNNGV. Between the trimmed V and J ends, which lost 5 bases and 2 bases, there was a span of 14 bases. The CDR3 totals 15 residues. CDR3 DNA: TGTGCCAGCAGCCCTACCTGGGGGGACACAGATACGCAGTATTTT. The encoded protein is CASSPTWGDTDTQYF. Together with reference TRBV11-2 and TRBJ2-3, the CDR3 gives the full variable domain: EAGVAQSPRYKIIEKRQSVAFWCNPISGHATLYWYQQILGQGPKLLIQFQNNGVVDDSQLPKDRFSAERLKGVDSTLKIQPAKLEDSAVYLCASSPTWGDTDTQYFGPGTRLTVL.

This clonotype has a count of ten or more. The gene calls are TRBV10-3 and TRBJ2-7; 14 nucleotides match TRBD2. The CDR3 contains 14 residues. Germline assignment: CDR1 ENHRY and CDR2 SYGVKD. Trimming took 6 bases from V and 2 from J; bases not matched to a gene: 0. In DNA form, the CDR3 reads TGTGCCATCAGGGGACTAGCGGGGGCCTACGAGCAGTACTTC. It codes for CAIRGLAGAYEQYF.